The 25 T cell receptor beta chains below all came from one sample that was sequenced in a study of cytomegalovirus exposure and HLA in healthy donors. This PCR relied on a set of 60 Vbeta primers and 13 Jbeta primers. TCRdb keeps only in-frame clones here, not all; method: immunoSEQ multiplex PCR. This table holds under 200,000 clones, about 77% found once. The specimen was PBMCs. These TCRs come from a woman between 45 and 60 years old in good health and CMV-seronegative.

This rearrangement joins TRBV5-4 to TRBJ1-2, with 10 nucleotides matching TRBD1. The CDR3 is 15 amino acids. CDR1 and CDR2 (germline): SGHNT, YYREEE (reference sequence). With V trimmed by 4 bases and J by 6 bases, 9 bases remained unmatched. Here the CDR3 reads CASSPGQGEFDGYTF. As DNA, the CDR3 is TGTGCCAGCAGCCCAGGACAGGGGGAATTTGATGGCTACACCTTC.

The CDR3 sequence is CASSLDGETQYF. The CDR3 coding sequence is TGTGCCAGCAGTTTAGACGGGGAGACCCAGTACTTC. The chain couples TRBV28 to TRBJ2-5; no clear D gene. Germline V lookup: CDR1 MDHEN, CDR2 SYDVKM. V was pared by 2 bases and J by 5 bases, with 6 bases between. This CDR3 has 12 amino acids.

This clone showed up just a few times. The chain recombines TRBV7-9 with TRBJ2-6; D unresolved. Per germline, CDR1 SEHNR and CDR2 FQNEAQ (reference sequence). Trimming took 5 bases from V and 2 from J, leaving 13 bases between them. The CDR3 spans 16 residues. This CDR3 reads CASSTQQWAGANVLTF. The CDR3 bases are TGTGCCAGCAGCACTCAACAGTGGGCTGGGGCCAACGTCCTGACTTTC. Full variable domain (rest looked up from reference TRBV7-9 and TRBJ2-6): DTGVSQNPRHKITKRGQNVTFRCDPISEHNRLYWYRQTLGQGPEFLTYFQNEAQLEKSRLLSDRFSAERPKGSFSTLEIQRTEQGDSAMYLCASSTQQWAGANVLTFGAGSRLTVL.

CDR3 in amino acids: CASSLMDSYNEQFF. The CDR3 nucleotides are TGTGCCAGCAGCTTAATGGACAGCTACAATGAGCAGTTCTTC. V usage is TRBV7-2 and J usage is TRBJ2-1, with a possible D match to TRBD1 (6 bases). V gave up 2 bases and J gave up 3 bases, with 8 bases separating them. The CDR3 covers 14 residues. In germline, CDR1 is SGHTA, CDR2 FQGNSA.

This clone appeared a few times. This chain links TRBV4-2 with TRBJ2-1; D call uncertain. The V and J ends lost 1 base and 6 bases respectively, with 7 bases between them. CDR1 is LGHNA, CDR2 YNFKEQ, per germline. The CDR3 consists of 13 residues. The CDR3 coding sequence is TGTGCCAGCAGCCAAGCGGTTAGCAATGAGCAGTTCTTC. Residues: CASSQAVSNEQFF.

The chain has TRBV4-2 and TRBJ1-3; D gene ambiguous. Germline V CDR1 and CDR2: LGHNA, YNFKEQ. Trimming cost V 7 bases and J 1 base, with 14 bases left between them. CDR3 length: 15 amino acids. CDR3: CASKLEYASGNTIYF. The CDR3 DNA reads TGTGCCAGCAAACTAGAGTATGCTTCTGGAAACACCATATATTTT.

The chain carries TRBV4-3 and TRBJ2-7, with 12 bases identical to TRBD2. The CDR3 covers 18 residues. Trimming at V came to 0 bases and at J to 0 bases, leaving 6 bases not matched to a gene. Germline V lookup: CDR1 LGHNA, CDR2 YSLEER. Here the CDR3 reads CASSQELAGGLSSYEQYF. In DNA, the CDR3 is TGCGCCAGCAGCCAAGAACTAGCGGGGGGCCTGAGCTCCTACGAGCAGTACTTC.

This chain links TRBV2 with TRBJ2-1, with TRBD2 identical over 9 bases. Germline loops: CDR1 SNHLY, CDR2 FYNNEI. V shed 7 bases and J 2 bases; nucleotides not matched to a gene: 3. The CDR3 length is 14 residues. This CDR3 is CASTLAGTYNEQFF. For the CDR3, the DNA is TGTGCCAGCACCCTAGCGGGGACCTACAATGAGCAGTTCTTC.

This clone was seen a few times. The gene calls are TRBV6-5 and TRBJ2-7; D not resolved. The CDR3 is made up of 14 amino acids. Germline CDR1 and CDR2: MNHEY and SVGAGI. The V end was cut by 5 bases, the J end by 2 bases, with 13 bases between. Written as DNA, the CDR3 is TGTGCCAGCAGTGCTCCGGTGCACCCCTACGAGCAGTACTTC. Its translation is CASSAPVHPYEQYF.

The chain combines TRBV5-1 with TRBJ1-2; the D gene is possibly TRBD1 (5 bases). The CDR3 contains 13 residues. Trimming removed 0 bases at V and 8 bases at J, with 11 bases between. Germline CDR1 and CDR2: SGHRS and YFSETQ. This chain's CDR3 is CASSLGQGGGYTF. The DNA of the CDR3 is TGCGCCAGCAGCTTGGGGCAGGGAGGCGGCTACACCTTC.

CDR3 amino acids: CASTRSGPGTDTQYF. The CDR3 nucleotides read TGTGCCAGCACCAGAAGCGGGCCCGGGACAGATACGCAGTATTTT. The chain joins TRBV28 to TRBJ2-3; D possibly corresponds to TRBD2 (6 bases). Germline V CDR1 and CDR2: MDHEN, SYDVKM. Trimming removed 7 bases at V and 3 bases at J, with 17 bases between. This CDR3 comprises 15 residues.

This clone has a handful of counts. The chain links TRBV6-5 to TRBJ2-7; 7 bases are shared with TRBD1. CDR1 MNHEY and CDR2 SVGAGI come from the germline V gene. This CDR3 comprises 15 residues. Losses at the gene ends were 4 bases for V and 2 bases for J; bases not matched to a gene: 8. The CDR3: CASSFTGDPTYEQYF. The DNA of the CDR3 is TGTGCCAGCAGTTTTACAGGGGATCCCACCTACGAGCAGTACTTC.

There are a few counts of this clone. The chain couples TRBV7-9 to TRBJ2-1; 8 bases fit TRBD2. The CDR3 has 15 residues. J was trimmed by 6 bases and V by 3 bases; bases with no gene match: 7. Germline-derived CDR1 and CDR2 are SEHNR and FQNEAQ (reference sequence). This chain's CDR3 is CASSFWLAGTNEQFF. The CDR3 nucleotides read TGTGCCAGCAGCTTTTGGCTAGCGGGTACCAATGAGCAGTTCTTC.

CDR3 DNA sequence: TGTGCCAGCAGCCAACAGGGTGGCAATGAGCAGTTCTTC. The encoded protein is CASSQQGGNEQFF. The chain links TRBV6-4 to TRBJ2-1; possibly TRBD1 for D (6 bases). In germline, CDR1 is MRHNA, CDR2 SNTAGT. Trimming left V 6 bases short and J 6 bases short, with 12 bases between. The CDR3 sequence is 13 residues long.

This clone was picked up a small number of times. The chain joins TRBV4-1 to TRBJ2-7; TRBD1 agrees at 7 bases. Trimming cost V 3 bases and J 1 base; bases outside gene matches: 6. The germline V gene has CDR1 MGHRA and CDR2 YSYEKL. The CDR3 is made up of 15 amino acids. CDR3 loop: CASSHVPTGSYEQYF. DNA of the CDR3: TGCGCCAGCAGCCACGTTCCGACAGGGTCCTACGAGCAGTACTTC.

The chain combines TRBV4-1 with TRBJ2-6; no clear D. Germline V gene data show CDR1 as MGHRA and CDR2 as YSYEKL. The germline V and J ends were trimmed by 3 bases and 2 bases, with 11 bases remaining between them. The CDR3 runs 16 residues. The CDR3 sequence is CASSHGFLAGANVLTF. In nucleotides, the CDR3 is TGCGCCAGCAGCCACGGGTTCCTGGCTGGGGCCAACGTCCTGACTTTC.

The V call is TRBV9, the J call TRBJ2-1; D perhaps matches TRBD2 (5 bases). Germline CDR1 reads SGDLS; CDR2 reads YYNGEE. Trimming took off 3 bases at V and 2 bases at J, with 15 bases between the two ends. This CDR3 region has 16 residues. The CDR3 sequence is CASSGGSGFTYNEQFF. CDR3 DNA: TGTGCCAGCAGCGGAGGGTCCGGGTTCACCTACAATGAGCAGTTCTTC.

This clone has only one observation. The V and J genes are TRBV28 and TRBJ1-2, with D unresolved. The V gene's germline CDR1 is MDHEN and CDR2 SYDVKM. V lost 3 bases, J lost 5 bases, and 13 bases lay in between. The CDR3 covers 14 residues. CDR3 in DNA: TGTGCCAGCAGTTTGGGCACCAGCCCATATGGCTACACCTTC. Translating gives CASSLGTSPYGYTF.

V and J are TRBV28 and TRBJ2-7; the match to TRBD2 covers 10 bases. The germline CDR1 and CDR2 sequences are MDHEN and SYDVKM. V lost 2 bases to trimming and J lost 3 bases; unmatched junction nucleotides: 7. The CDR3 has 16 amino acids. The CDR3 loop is CASSLTSSGRSYEQYF. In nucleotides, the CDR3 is TGTGCCAGCAGTTTAACCTCTAGCGGGAGAAGCTACGAGCAGTACTTC.

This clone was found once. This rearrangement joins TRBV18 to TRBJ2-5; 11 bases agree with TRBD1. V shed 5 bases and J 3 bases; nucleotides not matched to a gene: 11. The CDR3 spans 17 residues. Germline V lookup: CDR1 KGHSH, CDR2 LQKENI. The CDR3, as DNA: TGTGCCAGCTCAGCTAGGCTTTCGGGACAGGGGGAAGAGACCCAGTACTTC. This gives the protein CASSARLSGQGEETQYF.

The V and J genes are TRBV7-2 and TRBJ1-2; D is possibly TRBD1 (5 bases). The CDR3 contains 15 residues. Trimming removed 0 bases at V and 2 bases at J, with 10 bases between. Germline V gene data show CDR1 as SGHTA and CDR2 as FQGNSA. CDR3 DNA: TGTGCCAGCAGCTTAGCGTACAGGTCGAACTATGGCTACACCTTC. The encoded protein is CASSLAYRSNYGYTF.

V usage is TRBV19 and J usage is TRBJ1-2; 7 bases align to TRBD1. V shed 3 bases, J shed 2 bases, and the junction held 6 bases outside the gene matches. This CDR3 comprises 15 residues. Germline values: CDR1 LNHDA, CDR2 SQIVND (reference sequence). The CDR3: CASSISQTGNYGYTF. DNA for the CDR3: TGTGCCAGTAGTATTTCCCAGACAGGGAACTATGGCTACACCTTC. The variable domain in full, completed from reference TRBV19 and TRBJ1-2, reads DGGITQSPKYLFRKEGQNVTLSCEQNLNHDAMYWYRQDPGQGLRLIYYSQIVNDFQKGDIAEGYSVSREKKESFPLTVTSAQKNPTAFYLCASSISQTGNYGYTFGSGTRLTVV.

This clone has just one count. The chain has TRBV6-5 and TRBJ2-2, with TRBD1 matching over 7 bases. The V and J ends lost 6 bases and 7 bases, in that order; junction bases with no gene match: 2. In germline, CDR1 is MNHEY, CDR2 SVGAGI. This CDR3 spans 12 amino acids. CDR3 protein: CASSRTGGELFF. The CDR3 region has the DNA TGTGCCAGCAGCCGGACAGGCGGGGAGCTGTTTTTT.

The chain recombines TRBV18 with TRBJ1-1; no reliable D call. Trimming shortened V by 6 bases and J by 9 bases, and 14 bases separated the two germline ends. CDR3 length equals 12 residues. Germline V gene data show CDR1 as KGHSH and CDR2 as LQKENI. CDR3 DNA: TGTGCCAGCTCCCGGAGAACGGCTAAAGCTTTCTTT. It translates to CASSRRTAKAFF.

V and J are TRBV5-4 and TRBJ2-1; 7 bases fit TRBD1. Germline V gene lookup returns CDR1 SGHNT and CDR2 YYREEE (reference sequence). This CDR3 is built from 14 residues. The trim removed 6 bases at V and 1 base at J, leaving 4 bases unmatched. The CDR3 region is CASKDRVSYNEQFF. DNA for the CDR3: TGTGCCAGCAAAGACAGGGTGTCCTACAATGAGCAGTTCTTC. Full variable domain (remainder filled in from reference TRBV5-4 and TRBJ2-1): ETGVTQSPTHLIKTRGQQVTLRCSSQSGHNTVSWYQQALGQGPQFIFQYYREEENGRGNFPPRFSGLQFPNYSSELNVNALELDDSALYLCASKDRVSYNEQFFGPGTRLTVL.